This T cell receptor (beta chain) comes out of a study of blood T cell repertoires in COVID-19. Overall study: Acute-phase and convalescent COVID-19 samples originated in the United States, Italy and Spain. Sample material is recorded as cDNA or gDNA derived from T cells, B-cell-depleted T cells, or PBMCs.

The V end lost 8 bases, the J end lost 10 bases, and 15 bases lay between the germline ends. Germline V gene data show CDR1 as SQVTM and CDR2 as ANQGSEA. CDR3 length: 11 amino acids. Clones were sequenced by immunoSEQ multiplex PCR, and TCRdb holds only the in-frame ones, with some missing. The sample lists about 360,000 clones; around 87% were seen once. The sequencing input was peripheral blood. V gene TRBV29-1 combines with J gene TRBJ2-1; a weak D match, TRBD1 (5 bases). The sequence was obtained from a human donor in a cohort sampled during active COVID-19. The CDR3 region has the DNA TGCAGCTTTTCAGGGTTTTTGGAGCAGTTCTTC. Translated: CSFSGFLEQFF.